This T cell receptor beta chain was obtained from a study of blood T cell repertoires in COVID-19. Study-level background: The United States, Italy and Spain provided the acute and convalescent COVID-19 samples.

Repertoires were generated with immunoSEQ multiplex PCR, while TCRdb's copy carries only in-frame clones and drops some. The top ten hold around 0.93% of the sample, which has 200,000 or so clones, about 82% seen once. Germline values: CDR1 GTSNPN, CDR2 SVGIG (reference sequence). Trimming took off 2 bases at V and 4 bases at J, with 18 bases between the two ends. The CDR3 consists of 16 residues. This sequence was found in a man aged 55 to 70 with COVID-19, enrolled during active disease. Sequencing was performed on peripheral blood. This sequence joins TRBV30 and TRBJ1-5; the D gene is possibly TRBD1 (6 bases). CDR3 in amino acids: CAWSSGGTRGNQPQHF. The CDR3 nucleotides are TGTGCCTGGAGTTCGGGAGGGACAAGGGGGAATCAGCCCCAGCATTTT.